This T cell receptor beta chain was sequenced in a study of blood T cell repertoires in COVID-19. Germline values: CDR1 LNHDA, CDR2 SQIVND (reference sequence). V lost 2 bases and J lost 7, with 6 bases in between. The CDR3 is made up of 12 amino acids. Data came from immunoSEQ multiplex PCR; TCRdb stores just in-frame clones and leaves some out. Of tens of thousands of clones in the sample, around 84% were seen once. The chain combines TRBV19 with TRBJ1-5; the D gene is possibly TRBD1 (6 bases). Sequencing input: peripheral blood. The sequence was collected from a man older than 75 with active COVID-19. The CDR3 DNA is TGTGCCAGTAGTATACAGGGGCAGCCCCAGCATTTT. It yields the protein CASSIQGQPQHF.